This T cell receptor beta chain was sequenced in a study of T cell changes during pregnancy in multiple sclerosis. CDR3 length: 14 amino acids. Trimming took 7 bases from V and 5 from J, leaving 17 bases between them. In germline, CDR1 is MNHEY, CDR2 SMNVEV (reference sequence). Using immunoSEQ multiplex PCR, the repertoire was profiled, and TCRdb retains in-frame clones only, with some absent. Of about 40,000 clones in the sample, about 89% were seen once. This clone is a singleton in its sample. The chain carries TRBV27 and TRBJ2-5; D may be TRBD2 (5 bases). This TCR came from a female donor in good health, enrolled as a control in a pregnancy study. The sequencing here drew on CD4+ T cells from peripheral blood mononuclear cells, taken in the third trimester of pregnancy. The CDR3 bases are TGTGCCAGCAACGAGGGTGGCGGTCGGGAGACCCAGTACTTC. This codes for CASNEGGGRETQYF.